This TCR beta chain is drawn from a study of T cell responses to AZD1222 COVID-19 vaccine. The germline gives CDR1 SGHNT, CDR2 YYREEE (reference sequence). The J segment lost 5 bases and the V segment lost 4 bases, leaving 6 bases of the junction unmatched. The length of the CDR3 is 14 residues. The protocol was immunoSEQ multiplex PCR, while the TCRdb copy is restricted to in-frame clones and leaves out a portion. The data show about 92,000 clones, roughly 90% seen once. V is TRBV5-4 and J is TRBJ2-7; TRBD1 matches 10 bases. This sample comprised peripheral blood, obtained on day 0 of AZD1222 vaccination. The clonotype was recovered from an adult in good health. The CDR3 DNA reads TGTGCCAGCAGCCAGGGACAGGGGTCCCACGAGCAGTACTTC. This gives the protein CASSQGQGSHEQYF.